This T cell receptor (beta chain) comes out of a study of shared clonotypes between healthy human individuals. TCRdb keeps only in-frame clones here, not all; method: immunoSEQ multiplex PCR. This sample yields 300,000 to 400,000 clones, of which around nine tenths are seen a single time; roughly 15% belongs to the top ten. This CDR3 has 13 residues. From germline, CDR1 is SGHRS and CDR2 YFSETQ. Losses at the gene ends were 2 bases for V and 5 bases for J; bases not matched to a gene: 1. The sequenced material came from memory CD8+ T cells sorted from blood. The subset was: CD45RO+ cells pooled with CCR7-negative TemRA cells. The V and J genes are TRBV5-1 and TRBJ2-3, with 8 bases lining up with TRBD1. This TCR was recovered from a man in his late teens or twenties in good health. CDR3 sequence reads: CASSLDRGDTQYF. The DNA for the CDR3 is TGCGCCAGCAGCTTAGACAGGGGAGATACGCAGTATTTT.